What follows are 30 T cell receptor beta chains derived from one specimen sequenced in a study of shared clonotypes between healthy human individuals. Using immunoSEQ multiplex PCR, the repertoire was profiled, and TCRdb retains in-frame clones only, with some absent. The profile covers 2.5 million or so clones, with roughly nine tenths appearing a single time and over 0.12% taken by the ten largest. Sequenced material: naive CD4+ T cells sorted from blood. The subset denotes: CD45RA+ positively selected. The receptors derive from a young man in good health.

V and J are TRBV6-5 and TRBJ1-2; 9 positions match TRBD1. The CDR3 has 16 residues. Germline CDR1 and CDR2: MNHEY and SVGAGI. V was clipped by 0 bases and J by 5 bases; unmatched bases: 7. The DNA of the CDR3 is TGTGCCAGCAGTTACTCACTCACCGGGACAGGGTATGGCTACACCTTC. Amino acids: CASSYSLTGTGYGYTF.

This chain joins TRBV16 and TRBJ2-7, with D hard to call. V was trimmed by 0 bases and J by 2 bases, leaving 5 bases between them. The CDR3 spans 13 residues. From germline, CDR1 is KGHSY and CDR2 FQNENV. This CDR3 is CASSQSPPYEQYF. The CDR3 DNA sequence: TGTGCCAGCAGCCAATCTCCCCCCTACGAGCAGTACTTC.

The chain employs TRBV19 and TRBJ2-1, with a tentative D call TRBD1 (6 bases). V lost 3 bases, J lost 4 bases, and 19 bases lay in between. The CDR3 consists of 17 residues. Germline V gene lookup returns CDR1 LNHDA and CDR2 SQIVND (reference sequence). Written as DNA, the CDR3 is TGTGCCAGTAGTATCCGTCGGACAGCCCTGAGTTACAATGAGCAGTTCTTC. Translating gives CASSIRRTALSYNEQFF.

The V call is TRBV10-2, the J call TRBJ1-6; 8 nucleotides line up with TRBD1. Germline CDR1 reads WSHSY; CDR2 reads SAAADI. J gave up 5 bases and V 9 bases, and 6 bases lay outside the gene matches. The CDR3 is made up of 14 amino acids. The CDR3 loop reads CASQTGEDNSPLHF. CDR3 DNA: TGCGCCAGTCAGACAGGGGAAGATAATTCACCCCTCCACTTT.

Only one count was recorded for this clone. This chain links TRBV6-6 with TRBJ2-1, with TRBD2 matching 7 bases. The CDR3 totals 15 residues. Unmatched junction bases numbered 6, after V lost 6 bases and J lost 1 base. Germline CDR1 MNHNY, CDR2 SVGAGI (reference sequence). The CDR3 nucleotides are TGTGCCAGCAGCAACTTGGGGGGGTCCTACAATGAGCAGTTCTTC. It encodes CASSNLGGSYNEQFF.

V and J are TRBV4-1 and TRBJ1-4; perhaps TRBD1 as D (6 bases). This CDR3 region has 18 residues. Germline V CDR1 and CDR2: MGHRA, YSYEKL. V lost 5 bases to trimming and J lost 0 bases, with 19 bases between them. CDR3 region: CASSTIIHRAATNEKLFF. The CDR3 bases are TGCGCCAGCAGCACTATCATCCACAGGGCCGCAACTAATGAAAAACTGTTTTTT.

J is TRBJ2-3 and V is TRBV7-9; D unresolved. Per the germline V gene, CDR1 is SEHNR and CDR2 is FQNEAQ (reference sequence). The CDR3 consists of 14 residues. The V gene lost 2 bases and the J gene lost 6 bases, with 12 bases spanning the gap. The CDR3 region is CASSLPQRSDTQYF. CDR3 coding DNA: TGTGCCAGCAGCTTACCCCAACGCTCCGATACGCAGTATTTT. The whole variable domain, remainder taken from reference TRBV7-9 and TRBJ2-3, is DTGVSQNPRHKITKRGQNVTFRCDPISEHNRLYWYRQTLGQGPEFLTYFQNEAQLEKSRLLSDRFSAERPKGSFSTLEIQRTEQGDSAMYLCASSLPQRSDTQYFGPGTRLTVL.

This clone was observed once. The chain is built from TRBV23-1 and TRBJ2-1, with D perhaps matching TRBD2 (5 bases). TRBV23-1 is placed among ORFs of uncertain function. The V gene lost 6 bases and the J gene lost 0 bases, with 12 bases spanning the gap. The CDR3 runs to 15 residues. In DNA form, the CDR3 reads TGCGCCAGCAGCCCGGACCGGGGCTCCTACAATGAGCAGTTCTTC. Translation gives CASSPDRGSYNEQFF.

The J gene is TRBJ2-5, the V gene TRBV6-5, with a possible D match to TRBD2 (6 bases). The DNA end lines up better with TRBJ2-7; the J call may be wrong. The length of the CDR3 is 13 residues. From germline, CDR1 is MNHEY and CDR2 SVGAGI. This CDR3 reads CASSLASAYEQYF. DNA for the CDR3: TGTGCCAGCAGTTTGGCTAGCGCCTACGAGCAGTACTTC.

CDR3 bases: TGTGCCAGCAGGGAGGAGGGGGTTAGGGGAAAACTGTTTTTT. Translating it yields CASREEGVRGKLFF. V gene TRBV6-1 combines with J gene TRBJ1-4; D may be TRBD1 (6 bases). V shed 6 bases and J shed 10 bases, with 18 bases lying between them. The germline V gene encodes CDR1 MNHNS and CDR2 SASEGT. This CDR3 is built from 14 residues.

V is TRBV29-1 and J is TRBJ1-1; maybe TRBD1 (6 bases). V was pared by 2 bases and J by 0 bases, with 10 bases between. CDR3 size: 14 residues. CDR1 SQVTM and CDR2 ANQGSEA come from the germline V gene. The CDR3 nucleotides read TGCAGCGTTGAAACGGGGACATTGAACACTGAAGCTTTCTTT. Translation: CSVETGTLNTEAFF.

The V gene is TRBV6-5, the J gene TRBJ1-5; the D is unclear. The germline V gene has CDR1 MNHEY and CDR2 SVGAGI. The CDR3 is made up of 15 amino acids. V was shortened by 5 bases and J by 2 bases, with 13 bases between the two germline ends. Written as DNA, the CDR3 is TGTGCCAGCAGTCCCCAGTGGGGTGGCAATCAGCCCCAGCATTTT. The encoded protein is CASSPQWGGNQPQHF.

Here the CDR3 reads CASSIAAGTSGGQETQYF. The CDR3 DNA sequence: TGTGCCAGTAGTATTGCTGCCGGGACTAGCGGTGGACAGGAGACCCAGTACTTC. The chain carries TRBV19 and TRBJ2-5; 11 bases map to TRBD2. The CDR3 loop spans 18 amino acids. Germline lookup yields CDR1 LNHDA and CDR2 SQIVND (reference sequence). J lost 5 bases, V lost 3 bases, and 14 bases had no gene match.

The V gene is TRBV18, the J gene TRBJ2-7; 9 bases align to TRBD1. The trim removed 0 bases at V and 6 bases at J, leaving 9 bases unmatched. Germline V CDR1 and CDR2: KGHSH, LQKENI. The CDR3 spans 16 residues. The CDR3 nucleotides read TGTGCCAGCTCACCACCAGGGGGACAGGGAAGACTCGAGCAGTACTTC. As protein: CASSPPGGQGRLEQYF.

The chain carries TRBV6-4 and TRBJ2-1, with 11 positions matching TRBD1. The V gene end was trimmed by 9 bases and the J gene end by 7 bases; junction bases not matched to a gene: 14. Germline assignment: CDR1 MRHNA and CDR2 SNTAGT. This CDR3 is 16 amino acids long. Written as DNA, the CDR3 is TGTGCCAGTGAAACTCCCGGGACAGGGGGGGAGAATGAGCAGTTCTTC. It yields the protein CASETPGTGGENEQFF.

The chain links TRBV19 to TRBJ2-2, with TRBD2 identical over 9 bases. Germline V lookup: CDR1 LNHDA, CDR2 SQIVND (reference sequence). This CDR3 comprises 15 residues. V shed 6 bases, J shed 1 base, and the junction held 3 bases outside the gene matches. CDR3 region: CASSPAGGNTGELFF. For the CDR3, the DNA is TGTGCCAGTAGCCCAGCGGGGGGGAACACCGGGGAGCTGTTTTTT.

The chain has TRBV23-1 and TRBJ1-1, with D unclear. TRBV23-1 counts as an open reading frame of uncertain function. The length of the CDR3 is 13 residues. V shed 7 bases and J shed 2 bases, with 11 bases lying between them. CDR3 residues: CASTPTENTEAFF. The CDR3, as DNA: TGCGCCAGCACCCCGACCGAAAACACTGAAGCTTTCTTT.

The chain has TRBV5-1 and TRBJ1-1; D unresolved. Germline CDR1 and CDR2: SGHRS and YFSETQ. The CDR3 is 14 amino acids. V dropped 5 bases and J dropped 0 bases, with 11 bases sitting between them. CDR3 residues: CASRAVGMNTEAFF. CDR3 DNA sequence: TGCGCCAGCAGGGCCGTGGGGATGAACACTGAAGCTTTCTTT.

V gene TRBV5-1 combines with J gene TRBJ1-3; D is uncertain. Trimming removed 0 bases from V and 2 bases from J, with 9 bases in between. CDR3 length: 15 residues. Germline CDR1 reads SGHRS; CDR2 reads YFSETQ. In DNA, the CDR3 is TGCGCCAGCAGCTTGGATTCAGCGGCTGGAAACACCATATATTTT. Its protein product is CASSLDSAAGNTIYF.

The sample holds one count of this clone. In nucleotides, the CDR3 is TGTGCCAGCAGTTATCAACTAGCGATTGCCCCCTACGAGCAGTACTTC. Protein product: CASSYQLAIAPYEQYF. The V call is TRBV7-2, the J call TRBJ2-7, with 7 bases aligning to TRBD2. Germline lookup yields CDR1 SGHTA and CDR2 FQGNSA. The CDR3 covers 16 residues. Unmatched junction bases numbered 13, after V lost 6 bases and J lost 2 bases.

A single count supports this clone. This chain connects TRBV5-8 to TRBJ1-5, with 10 nucleotides matching TRBD1. Germline V gene lookup returns CDR1 SGHTS and CDR2 YDEGEE. There are 13 residues in the CDR3. The V and J ends lost 5 bases and 6 bases, in that order; junction bases with no gene match: 2. The chain's CDR3 is CASRRTGGQPQHF. For the CDR3, the DNA is TGTGCCAGCAGGAGGACAGGGGGTCAGCCCCAGCATTTT.

CDR3 bases: TGTGCCAGCAGCGGACAGGGGGCTCAGCCCCAGCATTTT. Translated, it gives CASSGQGAQPQHF. The chain recombines TRBV7-9 with TRBJ1-5, with TRBD1 matching over 11 bases. The germline gives CDR1 SEHNR, CDR2 FQNEAQ (reference sequence). After removal of 5 bases from V and 6 bases from J, the junction contained 0 bases not matched to a gene. The CDR3 length is 13 residues.

V usage is TRBV27 and J usage is TRBJ1-6, with D possibly TRBD1 on 5 matching bases. The CDR3 has 13 amino acids. Trimming took off 6 bases at V and 10 bases at J, with 13 bases between the two ends. Per the germline V gene, CDR1 is MNHEY and CDR2 is SMNVEV (reference sequence). This CDR3 reads CASSPSRGSPLHF. DNA for the CDR3: TGTGCCAGCAGCCCCTCGCGGGGCTCACCCCTCCACTTT.

CDR3 sequence: CASKGTGDGNYGYTF. The CDR3 DNA reads TGTGCCAGTAAGGGGACAGGGGACGGTAACTATGGCTACACCTTC. This sequence joins TRBV19 and TRBJ1-2; 10 bases map to TRBD1. This CDR3 region has 15 residues. V dropped 7 bases and J dropped 1; count of bases not matched to a gene: 6. Germline assignment: CDR1 LNHDA and CDR2 SQIVND (reference sequence).

The CDR3: CASSAGQGMGSYEQYF. The CDR3 DNA sequence: TGTGCCAGCAGTGCCGGACAGGGTATGGGGTCCTACGAGCAGTACTTC. The V gene is TRBV6-1, the J gene TRBJ2-5; TRBD1 matches 8 bases. The closer fit of TRBJ2-7 to the DNA end suggests the J call may be wrong. The CDR3 length is 16 residues. Germline V gene sequence: CDR1 MNHNS, CDR2 SASEGT.

The J gene is TRBJ1-2, the V gene TRBV30; D is perhaps TRBD1 (6 bases). The V gene's germline CDR1 is GTSNPN and CDR2 SVGIG (reference sequence). Trimming shortened V by 2 bases and J by 4 bases, and 14 bases separated the two germline ends. The CDR3 sequence is 14 residues long. The CDR3 is CAWSRIRDIYGYTF. The DNA of the CDR3 is TGTGCCTGGAGTCGCATCCGGGACATCTATGGCTACACCTTC.

The rearrangement joins TRBV5-1 to TRBJ2-7, with D possibly matching TRBD2 (5 bases). V was pared by 0 bases and J by 5 bases, with 18 bases between. Germline-derived CDR1 and CDR2 are SGHRS and YFSETQ. The CDR3 has 16 amino acids. The CDR3 loop reads CASSLEVEVGGHEQYF. CDR3 in DNA: TGCGCCAGCAGCTTGGAAGTGGAGGTCGGAGGCCACGAGCAGTACTTC.

V gene TRBV6-6 combines with J gene TRBJ1-6, with a tentative D call TRBD1 (5 bases). CDR1 is MNHNY, CDR2 SVGAGI, per germline (reference sequence). The CDR3 consists of 14 residues. Trimming cost V 6 bases and J 4 bases, with 10 bases left between them. The CDR3 coding sequence is TGTGCCAGCAGAGAGACAGTGTATAATTCACCCCTCCACTTT. This codes for CASRETVYNSPLHF.

Comment on this clone: The germline gene is not matched at one end of the junction; a read error may be the cause. The chain uses TRBV20-1 and TRBJ2-7, with TRBD2 matching over 7 bases. The CDR3 extends over 11 amino acids. Germline lookup yields CDR1 DFQATT and CDR2 SNEGSKA (reference sequence). CDR3 protein: CSASGTTSLIF. In DNA form, the CDR3 reads TGCAGTGCTAGTGGAACGACTAGCCTTATCTTC.

This chain uses TRBV28 with TRBJ1-2; 8 bases are a match to TRBD1. After removal of 2 bases from V and 4 bases from J, the junction contained 3 bases not matched to a gene. The CDR3 is 14 residues long. CDR1 and CDR2 (germline): MDHEN, SYDVKM. The CDR3: CASSLVGQGYGYTF. Here the CDR3 DNA reads TGTGCCAGCAGTTTAGTAGGACAGGGCTATGGCTACACCTTC.